The clone carrying this T cell receptor beta chain counts as medium-sized (0.01 to 0.1%). Germline CDR1 reads MGHRA; CDR2 reads YSYEKL. V dropped 1 base and J dropped 7 bases, with 14 bases sitting between them. There are 15 residues in the CDR3. Extracted RNA was reverse transcribed into cDNA, the sequencing template. TCRdb's copy holds only in-frame clones and misses some; the assay was immunoSEQ multiplex PCR. The sample comprises 60,000 to 90,000 clones, roughly 70% of which are singletons, and around 24% rests with the top ten. This entry belongs to a study of CD8+ T cells in alopecia areata. Treatment given: oral pan-JAK inhibitor, 5-10 mg twice daily.

Material: CD8+ T cells sorted from blood, obtained at week 24, from a patient treated with tofacitinib. The rearrangement links TRBV4-1 to TRBJ2-1; D possibly uses TRBD1 or TRBD2 (5 bases each). This sequence originates from a human donor with alopecia areata. DNA of the CDR3: TGCGCCAGCAGCCAAGGGCCGGGGCCGAGGAATGAGCAGTTCTTC. It encodes CASSQGPGPRNEQFF.